Listed below are T cell receptor beta chains from one sample, sequenced in a study of beta chain features in type 1 diabetes. Profiled with immunoSEQ multiplex PCR; TCRdb holds only in-frame clones, not every one. Here the sample spans 300,000 to 350,000 clones, roughly a fifth being singletons. Sequenced input: naive CD4+ T cells from blood. The receptor source for this set is a woman aged 18-35 years in good health. Each CDR3 is given with its conserved first and last residue. Each record gives: J gene, clone size, V gene, D gene, CDR3 DNA, CDR3 protein. A D gene is named only where the DNA matches it firmly. Rows give clone size only sometimes, using once, few, many, or a class for an expanded clone.

J: TRBJ2-2; size: .; V: TRBV9; D: .; DNA: TGTGCCAGCAGCCCCGGGGAGAGCATCGGGGAGCTGTTTTTT; CDR3: CASSPGESIGELFF
J: TRBJ2-5; size: .; V: TRBV7-9; D: .; DNA: TGTGCCAGCAGCTCAAGTCCGGGACTCCCGGCGTTACAGTACTTC; CDR3: CASSSSPGLPALQYF
J: TRBJ2-4; size: few; V: TRBV29-1; D: .; DNA: TGCAGCGTTGACAGCCTACTAGGAGCCAAAAACATTCAGTACTTC; CDR3: CSVDSLLGAKNIQYF
J: TRBJ1-1; size: .; V: TRBV5-1; D: .; DNA: TGCGCCAGCAGCTTCGGGACACACACTGAAGCTTTCTTT; CDR3: CASSFGTHTEAFF
J: TRBJ2-3; size: few; V: TRBV5-4; D: TRBD2; DNA: TGTGCCAGCAGCCCGGGGGGGGAGGGAGATACGCAGTATTTT; CDR3: CASSPGGEGDTQYF
J: TRBJ2-5; size: few; V: TRBV5-6; D: .; DNA: TGTGCCAGCAGCTTGCAAATAGGAGGAGAGACCCAGTACTTC; CDR3: CASSLQIGGETQYF
J: TRBJ1-2; size: .; V: TRBV4-3; D: TRBD1; DNA: TGCGCCAGCAGCCAAGATACCAGGGGGAACTATGGCTACACCTTC; CDR3: CASSQDTRGNYGYTF
J: TRBJ1-1; size: few; V: TRBV19; D: .; DNA: TGTGCCAGTGGAGGCACTGAAGCTTTCTTT; CDR3: CASGGTEAFF
J: TRBJ1-1; size: few; V: TRBV7-9; D: .; DNA: TGTGCCAGCAGCTTAGCCCAAGACTCGGCGTCGAACACTGAAGCTTTCTTT; CDR3: CASSLAQDSASNTEAFF
J: TRBJ2-1; size: .; V: TRBV7-9; D: TRBD2; DNA: TGTGCCAGCAGCTTACACGCTAGCGGGGGGTACAATGAGCAGTTCTTC; CDR3: CASSLHASGGYNEQFF
J: TRBJ1-5; size: few; V: TRBV29-1; D: .; DNA: TGCAGCGTTGAATTGTTCGCGGGTCAGCCCCAGCATTTT; CDR3: CSVELFAGQPQHF
J: TRBJ2-5; size: few; V: TRBV4-1; D: .; DNA: TGCGCCAGCAGCCAAGTTATATCAGGTCCCCAAGAGACCCAGTACTTC; CDR3: CASSQVISGPQETQYF
J: TRBJ1-6; size: few; V: TRBV4-3; D: .; DNA: TGCGCCAGCAGCCAAGAACGGACAAGACTAGATTCACCCCTCCACTTT; CDR3: CASSQERTRLDSPLHF
J: TRBJ2-7; size: few; V: TRBV14; D: .; DNA: TGTGCCAGCAGCCAACACTACGAGCAGTACTTC; CDR3: CASSQHYEQYF
J: TRBJ2-4; size: few; V: TRBV9; D: TRBD2; DNA: TGTGCCAGCAGCGGTACAAGCGGGAGGTCCGCCAAAAACATTCAGTACTTC; CDR3: CASSGTSGRSAKNIQYF
J: TRBJ1-2; size: few; V: TRBV10-3; D: .; DNA: TGTGCCATCAGAAAAGAGGCGAACTATGGCTACACCTTC; CDR3: CAIRKEANYGYTF
J: TRBJ1-2; size: .; V: TRBV6-6; D: TRBD1; DNA: TGTGCTACACAGGGGGCGCAAGGCTACACCTTC; CDR3: CATQGAQGYTF
J: TRBJ2-7; size: .; V: TRBV5-1; D: TRBD1; DNA: TGCGCCAGCAGCAAGGGGACAGGTCCTTCCTACGAGCAGTACTTC; CDR3: CASSKGTGPSYEQYF
J: TRBJ2-1; size: .; V: TRBV4-2; D: TRBD2; DNA: TGTGCCAGCAGCCCTACTAGCGGGAGGGCCTACAATGAGCAGTTCTTC; CDR3: CASSPTSGRAYNEQFF
J: TRBJ1-1; size: .; V: TRBV4-3; D: .; DNA: TGCGCCAGCAGCCCCGACAGGATTGGGCCAGGCCCTGAAGCTTTCTTT; CDR3: CASSPDRIGPGPEAFF
J: TRBJ2-6; size: few; V: TRBV6-5; D: .; DNA: TGTGCCAGCAGCCAGGGGTACGGGGCCAACGTCCTGACTTTC; CDR3: CASSQGYGANVLTF
J: TRBJ2-7; size: .; V: TRBV9; D: .; DNA: TGTGCCAGCAGCCCAGGGTGGGGGCTGAACGAGCAGTACTTC; CDR3: CASSPGWGLNEQYF
J: TRBJ1-2; size: once; V: TRBV9; D: .; DNA: TGTGCCAGCAGCGTAGATCGGGGGGTTGTAGGCTACACCTTC; CDR3: CASSVDRGVVGYTF
J: TRBJ1-2; size: .; V: TRBV9; D: .; DNA: TGTGCCAGCAGCGCCCCCGGGACAAACTATGGCTACACCTTC; CDR3: CASSAPGTNYGYTF
J: TRBJ2-7; size: few; V: TRBV7-6; D: .; DNA: TGTGCCAGCAGCTTAGTCGCCGGTTGGCGGGGCGAGCAGTACTTC; CDR3: CASSLVAGWRGEQYF
J: TRBJ2-4; size: few; V: TRBV29-1; D: .; DNA: TGCAGCGGGATTGAGGGAGCCAAAAACATTCAGTACTTC; CDR3: CSGIEGAKNIQYF
J: TRBJ2-5; size: few; V: TRBV5-1; D: TRBD1; DNA: TGCGCCAGCGCTTCTACGACAGGGTTAGAGACCCAGTACTTC; CDR3: CASASTTGLETQYF
J: TRBJ1-1; size: few; V: TRBV2; D: TRBD1; DNA: TGTGCCACGAAAATGGGACAGGTGAACACTGAAGCTTTCTTT; CDR3: CATKMGQVNTEAFF
J: TRBJ2-3; size: .; V: TRBV9; D: .; DNA: TGTGCCACCAGTGTGAGGACACAGTATTTT; CDR3: CATSVRTQYF
J: TRBJ1-5; size: .; V: TRBV29-1; D: .; DNA: TGCAGCGTTGCAGGGGAGAATGGCAATCAGCCCCAGCATTTT; CDR3: CSVAGENGNQPQHF
J: TRBJ2-7; size: .; V: TRBV6-5; D: TRBD2; DNA: TGTGCCAGCAGTCGAGCGGGGGCTTGGGACGAGCAGTACTTC; CDR3: CASSRAGAWDEQYF
J: TRBJ2-2; size: .; V: TRBV5-1; D: .; DNA: TGCGCCAGCAGCTTGACCGAGGGGAACACCGGGGAGCTGTTTTTT; CDR3: CASSLTEGNTGELFF
J: TRBJ1-1; size: .; V: TRBV19; D: .; DNA: TGTGCCAGTAGTAAAACAGGGAACACTGAAGCTTTCTTT; CDR3: CASSKTGNTEAFF
J: TRBJ2-1; size: few; V: TRBV4-3; D: TRBD2; DNA: TGCGCCAGCAGCCCCGCGGCTAGCGGGGGGAACAATGAGCAGTTCTTC; CDR3: CASSPAASGGNNEQFF
J: TRBJ2-5; size: .; V: TRBV28; D: TRBD1; DNA: TGTGCCAGCAGTTCCGGACAGGCCCGAGAGACCCAGTACTTC; CDR3: CASSSGQARETQYF
J: TRBJ2-7; size: .; V: TRBV18; D: .; DNA: TGTGCCAGCTCACCACCGCATGATAGCGGCGAGCAGTACTTC; CDR3: CASSPPHDSGEQYF
J: TRBJ1-5; size: .; V: TRBV28; D: .; DNA: TGTGCCAGCAGTTTAGATTTGGACTCTGATAGCAATCAGCCCCAGCATTTT; CDR3: CASSLDLDSDSNQPQHF
J: TRBJ2-1; size: .; V: TRBV7-6; D: TRBD2; DNA: TGTGCCAGCAGCTTACTAGCGGGCAATGAGCAGTTCTTC; CDR3: CASSLLAGNEQFF
J: TRBJ1-6; size: few; V: TRBV4-1; D: TRBD1; DNA: TGCGCCAGCAGCCACGTGGGACAGGTTAATTCACCCCTCCACTTT; CDR3: CASSHVGQVNSPLHF
J: TRBJ1-5; size: .; V: TRBV6-6; D: .; DNA: TGTGCCAGCAGGACGAGCAGGGGCTATAGCAATCAGCCCCAGCATTTT; CDR3: CASRTSRGYSNQPQHF
J: TRBJ1-1; size: few; V: TRBV5-1; D: TRBD1; DNA: TGCGCCAGCAGCGTGGGACAGGGGGCCGAAGCTTTCTTT; CDR3: CASSVGQGAEAFF
J: TRBJ2-7; size: .; V: TRBV7-2; D: TRBD1; DNA: TGTGCCAGCAGCACCTTACGCGACAGGGGCTACGAGCAGTACTTC; CDR3: CASSTLRDRGYEQYF
J: TRBJ1-2; size: .; V: TRBV4-1; D: .; DNA: TGCGCCAGCAGCCAAGTCTCCCGGGGAAATGGCTACACCTTC; CDR3: CASSQVSRGNGYTF
J: TRBJ1-1; size: .; V: TRBV30; D: TRBD1; DNA: TGTGCCTGGAGCGACGACAGGGACCATCCTGAAGCTTTCTTT; CDR3: CAWSDDRDHPEAFF
J: TRBJ2-5; size: few; V: TRBV19; D: .; DNA: TGTGCCAGTGGGCCCCGGGAGACCCAGTACTTC; CDR3: CASGPRETQYF
J: TRBJ1-4; size: few; V: TRBV4-1; D: .; DNA: TGCGCCAGCAGAGAGTCACAGGGCCCAACTAATGAAAAACTGTTTTTT; CDR3: CASRESQGPTNEKLFF
J: TRBJ1-5; size: few; V: TRBV19; D: .; DNA: TGTGCCAGTAGCCCCGAGGCGGGTCAGCCCCAGCATTTT; CDR3: CASSPEAGQPQHF
J: TRBJ2-2; size: .; V: TRBV28; D: .; DNA: TGTGCCAGCAGTTTCCCGACCGGGGAGCTGTTTTTT; CDR3: CASSFPTGELFF
J: TRBJ2-7; size: .; V: TRBV7-9; D: TRBD2; DNA: TGTGCCAGCAGCCCCCGTGATAGCGGGAGACACGAGCAGTACTTC; CDR3: CASSPRDSGRHEQYF
J: TRBJ1-2; size: .; V: TRBV2; D: TRBD1; DNA: TGTGCCAGCAAAGGGACAGGCGCCTATGGCTACACCTTC; CDR3: CASKGTGAYGYTF
J: TRBJ2-7; size: .; V: TRBV7-9; D: .; DNA: TGTGCCAGCAGCTTAGCGGGTTCGGGGAGGAGGTACGAGCAGTACTTC; CDR3: CASSLAGSGRRYEQYF
J: TRBJ1-5; size: few; V: TRBV2; D: TRBD1; DNA: TGTGCCAGCAGGACAGGGCGCAATCAGCCCCAGCATTTT; CDR3: CASRTGRNQPQHF
J: TRBJ1-1; size: few; V: TRBV28; D: .; DNA: TGTGCCAGCACCGTTGGGTCCAGGGCTTCGGCGGAAGCTTTCTTT; CDR3: CASTVGSRASAEAFF
J: TRBJ2-7; size: few; V: TRBV11-2; D: TRBD2; DNA: TGTGCCAGCAGCCGACTAGCGGGAGTCCGCTACGAGCAGTACTTC; CDR3: CASSRLAGVRYEQYF